Listed below are T cell receptor beta chains from one sample, sequenced in a study of T cell responses to AZD1222 COVID-19 vaccine. TCRdb keeps only in-frame clones here, not all; method: immunoSEQ multiplex PCR. The data show approximately 170,000 clones, with around 90% seen just once and about 4.2% held by the top ten. Sequences were derived from peripheral blood, sampled on day 0 of AZD1222 vaccination. The receptors stem from an adult in good health. Both conserved end residues are part of each CDR3. Fields, in order: J gene, clone size, V gene, D gene, CDR3 protein, CDR3 DNA. The D gene is left open where the match is weak. Only some rows state a clone size, as once, few, many or a class for expanded clones.

TRBJ1-2 | NA | TRBV6-5 | NA | CASSYPGRNYGYTF | TGTGCCAGCAGTTACCCGGGACGGAACTATGGCTACACCTTC
TRBJ1-1 | NA | TRBV10-3 | NA | CAISRGSETSEAFF | TGTGCCATCAGTCGGGGCAGTGAGACCTCTGAAGCTTTCTTT
TRBJ2-3 | once | TRBV27 | TRBD2 | CASSLSYPTSGRAYTQYF | TGTGCCAGCAGTTTATCGTACCCCACTAGCGGGAGGGCATATACGCAGTATTTT
TRBJ2-7 | NA | TRBV28 | NA | CATLDRAYEQYF | TGTGCCACCCTAGACAGAGCCTACGAGCAGTACTTC
TRBJ1-4 | NA | TRBV25-1 | NA | CASSEYPSQGANEKLFF | TGTGCCAGCAGTGAATATCCCTCCCAGGGAGCTAATGAAAAACTGTTTTTT
TRBJ2-7 | NA | TRBV27 | NA | CASSARGSGLYEQYF | TGTGCCAGCAGCGCCCGCGGTAGCGGACTCTACGAGCAGTACTTC
TRBJ1-4 | few | TRBV30 | TRBD1 | CAWKRDRGSEKLFF | TGTGCCTGGAAGCGGGACAGGGGAAGTGAAAAACTGTTTTTT
TRBJ2-7 | NA | TRBV7-3 | NA | CASRSGSSYEQYF | TGTGCCTCTAGGTCCGGATCCTCCTACGAGCAGTACTTC
TRBJ2-1 | NA | TRBV11-2 | TRBD2 | CASSLGRLAELGEQFF | TGTGCCAGCAGCTTAGGCCGTCTAGCGGAATTAGGGGAGCAGTTCTTC
TRBJ1-2 | NA | TRBV27 | NA | CASRTGFYGYTF | TGTGCCAGCAGGACGGGGTTCTATGGCTACACCTTC
TRBJ1-6 | NA | TRBV7-2 | TRBD1 | CASSLASGGNSPLHF | TGTGCCAGCAGCTTAGCTTCAGGGGGGAATTCACCCCTCCACTTT
TRBJ2-7 | NA | TRBV7-9 | NA | CASSYEGPYEQYF | TGTGCCAGCAGTTATGAGGGGCCCTACGAGCAGTACTTC
TRBJ1-1 | few | TRBV5-1 | NA | CASSLGRTMNTEAFF | TGCGCCAGCAGCTTGGGTCGGACCATGAACACTGAAGCTTTCTTT
TRBJ2-5 | NA | TRBV28 | NA | CASSPRRGFGETQYF | TGTGCCAGCAGTCCCCGTAGGGGCTTTGGGGAGACCCAGTACTTC
TRBJ1-2 | NA | TRBV24-1 | TRBD1 | CATSEPPGQGAKGYTF | TGTGCCACCAGTGAGCCTCCGGGACAGGGGGCTAAGGGCTACACCTTC
TRBJ2-5 | NA | TRBV19 | NA | CASIGGTRTKTQYF | TGTGCCAGTATAGGGGGGACCCGCACGAAGACCCAGTACTTC
TRBJ1-2 | NA | TRBV6-1 | NA | CASSESGGHGYTF | TGTGCCAGCAGTGAGTCGGGGGGCCATGGCTACACCTTC
TRBJ2-1 | NA | TRBV11-2 | TRBD2 | CASSSLLGSGSWYEQFF | TGTGCCAGCAGCTCCTTGCTGGGTAGCGGGAGTTGGTATGAGCAGTTCTTC
TRBJ1-5 | NA | TRBV4-2 | NA | CASSHGADQPQHF | TGTGCCAGCAGCCACGGGGCGGACCAGCCCCAGCATTTT
TRBJ2-7 | once | TRBV28 | NA | CASSLSRVGGYEQYF | TGTGCCAGCAGTTTATCTCGCGTGGGGGGCTACGAGCAGTACTTC
TRBJ1-2 | once | TRBV5-5 | TRBD1 | CASSWTGPGPGYTF | TGTGCCAGCAGCTGGACAGGCCCCGGGCCTGGCTACACCTTC
TRBJ1-4 | few | TRBV19 | NA | CASQGRGVGTNEKLFF | TGTGCCAGTCAAGGTCGGGGGGTAGGAACTAATGAAAAACTGTTTTTT
TRBJ2-5 | NA | TRBV2 | NA | CASSVETQYF | TGTGCCAGCAGTGTGGAGACCCAGTACTTC
TRBJ1-2 | NA | TRBV7-8 | TRBD1 | CASSTGTGGGPNYGYTF | TGTGCCAGCAGCACCGGGACAGGCGGGGGTCCTAACTATGGCTACACCTTC
TRBJ1-6 | once | TRBV3-1/TRBV3-2 | NA | CASSQGAGFNSPLHF | TGTGCCAGCAGCCAAGGGGCCGGGTTTAATTCACCCCTCCACTTT
TRBJ2-2 | NA | TRBV2 | TRBD2 | CASSGTSGATGELFF | TGTGCCAGCAGTGGGACTAGCGGGGCGACCGGGGAGCTGTTTTTT
TRBJ1-2 | NA | TRBV9 | NA | CASSVRESYGYTF | TGTGCCAGCAGCGTACGCGAGTCGTATGGCTACACCTTC
TRBJ1-6 | NA | TRBV28 | NA | CASSTLSGGGRSSPLHF | TGTGCCAGCAGTACCCTCTCCGGGGGGGGTAGGAGTTCACCCCTCCACTTT
TRBJ1-5 | once | TRBV29-1 | NA | CSVRDSNQPQHF | TGCAGCGTCCGGGATAGCAATCAGCCCCAGCATTTT
TRBJ2-7 | NA | TRBV19 | TRBD2 | CASSTPATSGSYEQYF | TGTGCCAGTAGTACCCCAGCGACTAGCGGGTCCTACGAGCAGTACTTC
TRBJ1-2 | NA | TRBV7-9 | NA | CAGDEGGYGYTF | TGTGCCGGAGATGAGGGGGGCTATGGCTACACCTTC
TRBJ2-1 | once | TRBV6-1 | NA | CASSEHSGGLYNEQFF | TGTGCCAGCAGTGAACATAGCGGAGGGCTCTACAATGAGCAGTTCTTC
TRBJ1-2 | NA | TRBV27 | NA | CASSSRAFNYGYTF | TGTGCCAGCAGTAGCCGGGCCTTTAACTATGGCTACACCTTC
TRBJ2-2 | NA | TRBV4-2 | NA | CASSQGTANTGELFF | TGTGCCAGCAGCCAAGGGACAGCGAACACCGGGGAGCTGTTTTTT
TRBJ1-5 | NA | TRBV27 | TRBD1 | CASFGLRTGYSNQPQHF | TGTGCCAGCTTTGGGCTCCGGACAGGATATAGCAATCAGCCCCAGCATTTT
TRBJ1-1 | NA | TRBV7-9 | NA | CASSLVGDTEAFF | TGTGCCAGCAGCTTAGTAGGGGATACTGAAGCTTTCTTT
TRBJ1-2 | NA | TRBV19 | TRBD1 | CASSSTGDLNYGYTF | TGTGCCAGTAGCTCGACAGGGGACTTAAACTATGGCTACACCTTC
TRBJ1-2 | NA | TRBV5-1 | NA | CASSAASRGGYGYTF | TGCGCCAGCAGCGCGGCGTCCCGGGGAGGCTATGGCTACACCTTC
TRBJ2-2 | NA | TRBV3-1/TRBV3-2 | NA | CASSHRDFGELFF | TGTGCCAGCAGCCATAGGGACTTCGGGGAGCTGTTTTTT
TRBJ2-2 | NA | TRBV2 | NA | CASSLEGNTGELFF | TGTGCCAGCAGTCTGGAGGGTAACACCGGGGAGCTGTTTTTT
TRBJ2-3 | once | TRBV4-2 | TRBD2 | CASSQDPGASGRKYF | TGTGCCAGCAGCCAAGACCCGGGCGCTAGCGGACGCAAGTATTTT
TRBJ1-1 | NA | TRBV28 | TRBD1 | CASTLLGTGGRNTEAFF | TGTGCCAGCACCCTTCTCGGGACAGGGGGTCGGAACACTGAAGCTTTCTTT
TRBJ1-5 | NA | TRBV27 | NA | CASSRNNQPQHF | TGTGCCAGCAGTCGCAATAATCAGCCCCAGCATTTT
TRBJ2-5 | few | TRBV7-6 | TRBD2 | CASSLRLAGVGETQYF | TGTGCCAGCAGCCTTAGACTAGCGGGAGTAGGGGAGACCCAGTACTTC
TRBJ2-5 | NA | TRBV19 | NA | CASSLEGGREETQYF | TGTGCCAGTAGTCTAGAGGGGGGCAGGGAAGAGACCCAGTACTTC
TRBJ2-7 | NA | TRBV28 | NA | CASSLSARKYEQYF | TGTGCCAGCAGTTTATCTGCCAGAAAGTACGAGCAGTACTTC
TRBJ1-6 | NA | TRBV6-5 | TRBD1 | CASSNRGYSPLHF | TGTGCCAGCAGTAACAGGGGGTATTCACCCCTCCACTTT
TRBJ2-1 | NA | TRBV29-1 | NA | CSVYGSFYNEQFF | TGCAGCGTTTACGGGAGTTTCTACAATGAGCAGTTCTTC
TRBJ1-5 | NA | TRBV7-8 | TRBD1 | CASSGRTGFSNQPQHF | TGTGCCAGCAGCGGAAGGACAGGCTTTAGCAATCAGCCCCAGCATTTT
TRBJ2-1 | NA | TRBV4-3 | TRBD1 | CASSQDRGQGAYNEQFF | TGCGCCAGCAGCCAAGATCGTGGACAGGGGGCCTACAATGAGCAGTTCTTC
TRBJ2-5 | NA | TRBV7-9 | TRBD2 | CASSLVRREGLETQYF | TGTGCCAGCAGCTTAGTGCGGCGGGAGGGCCTCGAGACCCAGTACTTC
TRBJ2-1 | NA | TRBV7-3 | NA | CASSSGLLGEQFF | TGTGCCAGCAGCTCAGGACTACTTGGTGAGCAGTTCTTC
TRBJ2-3 | few | TRBV28 | NA | CASRTSSGWGPVTQYF | TGTGCCAGCAGGACTAGCTCGGGGTGGGGGCCAGTTACGCAGTATTTT
TRBJ2-3 | NA | TRBV6-2/TRBV6-3 | NA | CASSYSWDSTDTQYF | TGTGCCAGCAGTTACTCGTGGGACAGCACAGATACGCAGTATTTT
TRBJ2-5 | NA | TRBV11-3 | NA | CASSLENVREETQYF | TGTGCCAGCAGCTTAGAGAACGTGAGGGAAGAGACCCAGTACTTC